This is a list of T cell receptor beta chains from one sample in a study of tumor-infiltrating lymphocytes in localized non-small cell lung cancer. Clones were read by immunoSEQ multiplex PCR, and TCRdb kept only the in-frame ones, dropping some. The data contain over 5,500 clones, around 66% of them singletons. Sequenced sample: lung tumor tissue. The origin of the receptors is a human donor with non-small cell lung cancer. CDR3s include the opening cysteine and the closing phenylalanine or tryptophan. The D gene is left open where the match is weak. The size field is filled for only some rows; it gives once, few, many or a size class.

clone size	V gene	D gene	CDR3 length	J gene	CDR3 DNA	CDR3 protein
few	TRBV5-1	-	12	TRBJ2-5	TGCGCCAGCAGCCTGTACCAAGAGACCCAGTACTTC	CASSLYQETQYF
-	TRBV6-5	-	15	TRBJ1-1	TGTGCCAGCAGTCAAGAGACAGGTGCGAACACTGAAGCTTTCTTT	CASSQETGANTEAFF
-	TRBV2	-	12	TRBJ2-3	TGTGCCAGCAGTGATAGTATAGATACGCAGTATTTT	CASSDSIDTQYF
few	TRBV4-3	-	14	TRBJ1-3	TGCGCCAGCAGCCAAGACAGGAATGGAAACACCATATATTTT	CASSQDRNGNTIYF
-	TRBV15	-	14	TRBJ1-2	TGTGCCACGCGCCCGGGTCAGAGTCTATATGGCTACACCTTC	CATRPGQSLYGYTF
few	TRBV29-1	TRBD1	16	TRBJ2-2	TGCAGCGTTGAAGGGTCGGGACAGGGGTACACCGGGGAGCTGTTTTTT	CSVEGSGQGYTGELFF
few	TRBV19	-	15	TRBJ1-5	TGTGCCAGCCACTCCGGGACACATAGCAATCAGCCCCAGCATTTT	CASHSGTHSNQPQHF
few	TRBV6-5	TRBD1	14	TRBJ1-4	TGTGCCAGCAGACGGGACAGGATTCATGAAAAACTGTTTTTT	CASRRDRIHEKLFF
few	TRBV7-9	-	14	TRBJ2-3	TGTGCCAGCAGCATCTCCGCAACAGGGGATACGCAGTATTTT	CASSISATGDTQYF
-	TRBV27	-	15	TRBJ2-1	TGTGCCAGCAGTAGCCGGGACCAAAAGTACAATGAGCAGTTCTTC	CASSSRDQKYNEQFF
-	TRBV6-5	-	14	TRBJ2-5	TGTGCCAGCAGTGCCCAGTTTAGGTACCCGACCCAGTACTTC	CASSAQFRYPTQYF
-	TRBV5-4	TRBD1	15	TRBJ1-1	TGTGCCAGCAGCTCCGGACAGGGAAGTAACACTGAAGCTTTCTTT	CASSSGQGSNTEAFF
-	TRBV27	TRBD1	14	TRBJ2-7	TGTGCCAGCAGCCTGGACAGGGGTAATTACGAGCAGTACTTC	CASSLDRGNYEQYF
-	TRBV5-1	TRBD1	15	TRBJ2-7	TGCGCCAGCAGCTTGGCGGCAGGGGGCGAATACGAGCAGTACTTC	CASSLAAGGEYEQYF
-	TRBV19	TRBD2	16	TRBJ2-2	TGTGCCAGTAGTTCTCCTAGCGGGACCTTCACCGGGGAGCTGTTTTTT	CASSSPSGTFTGELFF
-	TRBV7-1	-	13	TRBJ1-5	TGTGCCAGCAGCTTGGGGGTCAATCAGCCCCAGCATTTT	CASSLGVNQPQHF
-	TRBV15	-	16	TRBJ1-2	TGTGCCACCAGCAGAGACAAGGTCGTGGGGGGGGGTGGCTACACCTTC	CATSRDKVVGGGGYTF
-	TRBV5-6	-	15	TRBJ1-1	TGTGCCAGCAGCTTGGGAGGGCGTCTGAACACTGAAGCTTTCTTT	CASSLGGRLNTEAFF
-	TRBV19	TRBD1	16	TRBJ1-5	TGTGCCAGTACCTCCCTGGGGCAGGGGGGCGATCAGCCCCAGCATTTT	CASTSLGQGGDQPQHF
-	TRBV15	-	14	TRBJ2-7	TGTGCCACCAGCAGGGAGGGGAACTCCTACGAGCAGTACTTC	CATSREGNSYEQYF
-	TRBV9	-	15	TRBJ1-5	TGTGCCAGCAGCCTAACAGGGATAAGCAATCAGCCCCAGCATTTT	CASSLTGISNQPQHF
-	TRBV19	TRBD2	16	TRBJ2-2	TGTGCTAGTAGTACAGCTAGCGGGAGGGGGCCCGGGGAGCTGTTTTTT	CASSTASGRGPGELFF
-	TRBV7-2	TRBD1	14	TRBJ1-5	TGTGCCAGCAGCGCTGACAGGGGCAATCAGCCCCAGCATTTT	CASSADRGNQPQHF
-	TRBV7-3	-	15	TRBJ2-4	TGTGCCAGCAGCTTACGGGCGGGTCGCAAAAACATTCAGTACTTC	CASSLRAGRKNIQYF
-	TRBV7-9	TRBD1	15	TRBJ2-1	TGTGCCAGCAGCCCCCGGGACAGGGACATTGATGAGCAGTTCTTC	CASSPRDRDIDEQFF
once	TRBV7-2	-	16	TRBJ1-3	TGTGCCAGCAGCTTTATACGGACCTCCTCTGGAAACACCATATATTTT	CASSFIRTSSGNTIYF
-	TRBV6-1	-	14	TRBJ1-1	TGTGCCAGCAGTGAAGCGCGTTCTCGATCTGAAGCTTTCTTT	CASSEARSRSEAFF
-	TRBV7-8	-	15	TRBJ1-3	TGTGCCAGCAGCTTAGCCGGGTTCTCTGGAAACACCATATATTTT	CASSLAGFSGNTIYF
-	TRBV25-1	TRBD2	18	TRBJ2-7	TGTGCCAGCAGTAGTGCTCCGGGACTAGCGGGAGTGATCTACGAGCAGTACTTC	CASSSAPGLAGVIYEQYF
medium-sized	TRBV19	TRBD2	16	TRBJ2-2	TGTGCCAGTAGTATAGAAGCGGGGGAGAACACCGGGGAGCTGTTTTTT	CASSIEAGENTGELFF
medium-sized	TRBV6-5	-	13	TRBJ2-7	TGTGCCAGCAGTTCCGGCCTTTTGGGAGAGCAGTACTTC	CASSSGLLGEQYF
-	TRBV11-2	-	16	TRBJ2-1	TGTGCCAGCAGCTTAGTCCGGAGGGGGGACCTAAATGAGCAGTTCTTC	CASSLVRRGDLNEQFF
few	TRBV30	-	11	TRBJ1-4	TGTGCCGCAGGATGGGATGAAAAACTGTTTTTT	CAAGWDEKLFF
-	TRBV12-5	TRBD1	14	TRBJ2-1	TGTGCTAGTGGTCTCCGGGACAGAGACAATGAGCAGTTCTTC	CASGLRDRDNEQFF
-	TRBV7-9	TRBD1	10	TRBJ2-3	TGTGCCAGCTCCGGGACAGAACCGTATTTT	CASSGTEPYF
medium-sized	TRBV27	TRBD1	17	TRBJ2-7	TGTGCCAGCAGTTCAGACAGGGATTGGTCCCCGACCTACGAGCAGTACTTC	CASSSDRDWSPTYEQYF
large	TRBV7-3	TRBD2	14	TRBJ2-1	TGTGCCAGCAGCCCGCTGACTAGCGGGCGTGAGCAGTTCTTC	CASSPLTSGREQFF
few	TRBV7-8	TRBD1	15	TRBJ1-5	TGTGCCAGCAGCTTAAGGGACAGGGTCGGTCAGCCCCAGCATTTT	CASSLRDRVGQPQHF
once	TRBV18	-	17	TRBJ1-5	TGTGCCAGCGCCTCGGGCCCCGGGGTGGGAAACAATCAGCCCCAGCATTTT	CASASGPGVGNNQPQHF
few	TRBV5-1	-	15	TRBJ2-7	TGCGCCAGCAGCCCCGGAGCTGGGGCGGACTACGAGCAGTACTTC	CASSPGAGADYEQYF
-	TRBV7-2	TRBD2	14	TRBJ2-3	TGTGCCAGCAGCTCCGGGACTAGCGGGGGTGCGCAGTATTTT	CASSSGTSGGAQYF
-	TRBV7-2	-	15	TRBJ1-5	TGTGCCAGCAGCTTAGAACAGGCTGCCAATCAGCCCCAGCATTTT	CASSLEQAANQPQHF
few	TRBV6-1	-	12	TRBJ1-2	TGTGCCACCGGGACGTTTAACTATGGCTACACCTTC	CATGTFNYGYTF
-	TRBV18	-	13	TRBJ2-3	TGTGCCAGCTCAATCGGGGCCGCAGATACGCAGTATTTT	CASSIGAADTQYF
-	TRBV7-2	-	16	TRBJ1-6	TGTGCCAGCAGCCTCCCGGGGGGGAGTGATAATTCACCCCTCCACTTT	CASSLPGGSDNSPLHF
-	TRBV5-4	TRBD1	15	TRBJ1-2	TGTGCCAGCAGCTTGGAGGGGGCGTTTAACTATGGCTACACCTTC	CASSLEGAFNYGYTF
-	TRBV6-1	TRBD2	18	TRBJ2-2	TGTGCCAGCAGTGAACCCCGACTAGCGGGGGGCCCCGGCGGGGAGCTGTTTTTT	CASSEPRLAGGPGGELFF
-	TRBV18	-	15	TRBJ2-1	TGTGCCAGCTCATCCCTCGGACGGCCTGCGGATGAGCAGTTCTTC	CASSSLGRPADEQFF
medium-sized	TRBV28	TRBD1	14	TRBJ1-2	TGTGCCAGCAGTTCTGGACAGGGAGGGCGTGGCTACACCTTC	CASSSGQGGRGYTF
-	TRBV6-6	-	14	TRBJ2-3	TGTGCCAGCAGTTACGGGGGGGGCCCAGATACGCAGTATTTT	CASSYGGGPDTQYF
-	TRBV7-9	-	13	TRBJ2-5	TGTGCCAGCAGCTTTGGAGGCTCCGGGACCCAGTACTTC	CASSFGGSGTQYF
few	TRBV12-5	-	13	TRBJ1-5	TGTGCTAGTGGTTTGGGGGACAATCAGCCCCAGCATTTT	CASGLGDNQPQHF
-	TRBV7-9	TRBD2	15	TRBJ2-1	TGTGCCAGCAGCCAGACTAGCGGGAGTGCTGATGAGCAGTTCTTC	CASSQTSGSADEQFF